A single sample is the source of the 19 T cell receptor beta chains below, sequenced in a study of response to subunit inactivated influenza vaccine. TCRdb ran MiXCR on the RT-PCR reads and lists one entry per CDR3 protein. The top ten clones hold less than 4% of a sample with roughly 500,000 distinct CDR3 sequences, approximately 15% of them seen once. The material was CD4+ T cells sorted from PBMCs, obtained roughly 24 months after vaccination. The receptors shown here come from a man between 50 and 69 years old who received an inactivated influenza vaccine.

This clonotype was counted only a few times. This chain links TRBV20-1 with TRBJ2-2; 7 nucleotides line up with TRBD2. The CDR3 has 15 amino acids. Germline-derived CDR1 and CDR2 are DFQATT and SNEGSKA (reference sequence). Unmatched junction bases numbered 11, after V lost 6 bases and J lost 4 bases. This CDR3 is CSAHSRESSTGELFF. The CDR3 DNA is TGCAGTGCCCACTCGCGGGAGTCGAGCACCGGGGAGCTGTTTTTT.

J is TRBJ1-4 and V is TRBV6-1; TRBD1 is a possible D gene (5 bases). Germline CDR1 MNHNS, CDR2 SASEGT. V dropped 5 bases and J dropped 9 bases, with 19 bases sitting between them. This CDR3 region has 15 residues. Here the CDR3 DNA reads TGTGCCAGCAGTCCCCTACAGAGGATGGGGCAAAAACTGTTTTTT. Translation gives CASSPLQRMGQKLFF.

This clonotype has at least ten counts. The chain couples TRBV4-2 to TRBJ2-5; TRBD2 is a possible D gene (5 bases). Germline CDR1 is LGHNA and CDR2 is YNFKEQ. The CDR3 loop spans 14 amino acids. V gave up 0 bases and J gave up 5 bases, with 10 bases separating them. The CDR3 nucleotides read TGTGCCAGCAGCCAAGATGGCGGGCGGGAGACCCAGTACTTC. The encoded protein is CASSQDGGRETQYF.

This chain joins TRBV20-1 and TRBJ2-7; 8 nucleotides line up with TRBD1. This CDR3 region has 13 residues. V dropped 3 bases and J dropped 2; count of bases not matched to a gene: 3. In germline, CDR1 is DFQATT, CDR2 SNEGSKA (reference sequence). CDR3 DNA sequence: TGCAGTGCTAGGGGACAGGCGACCTACGAGCAGTACTTC. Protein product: CSARGQATYEQYF.

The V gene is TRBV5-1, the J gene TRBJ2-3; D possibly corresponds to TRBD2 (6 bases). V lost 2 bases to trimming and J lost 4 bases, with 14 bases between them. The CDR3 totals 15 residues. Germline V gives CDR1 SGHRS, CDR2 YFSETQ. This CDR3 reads CASSFGGHVADTQYF. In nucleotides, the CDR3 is TGCGCCAGCAGCTTCGGAGGGCATGTTGCAGATACGCAGTATTTT.

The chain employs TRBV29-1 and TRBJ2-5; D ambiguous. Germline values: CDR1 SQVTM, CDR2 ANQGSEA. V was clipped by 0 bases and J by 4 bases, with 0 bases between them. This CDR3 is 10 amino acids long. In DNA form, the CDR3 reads TGCAGCGTTGAAGAAGAGACCCAGTACTTC. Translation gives CSVEEETQYF.

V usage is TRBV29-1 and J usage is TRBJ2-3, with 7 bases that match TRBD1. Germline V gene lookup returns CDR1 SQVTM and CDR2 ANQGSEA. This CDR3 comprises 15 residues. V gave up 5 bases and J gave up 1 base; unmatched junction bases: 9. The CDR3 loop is CSVTPNTGGTDTQYF. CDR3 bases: TGCAGCGTTACCCCCAATACAGGGGGCACAGATACGCAGTATTTT.

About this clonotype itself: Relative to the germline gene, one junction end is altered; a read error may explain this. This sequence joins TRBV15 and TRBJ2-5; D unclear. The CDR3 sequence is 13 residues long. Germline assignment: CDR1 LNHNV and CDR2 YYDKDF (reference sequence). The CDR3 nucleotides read TGTGCCACCAGCAGAGATTTACAAGAGGCCCAGTACTTC. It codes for CATSRDLQEAQYF.

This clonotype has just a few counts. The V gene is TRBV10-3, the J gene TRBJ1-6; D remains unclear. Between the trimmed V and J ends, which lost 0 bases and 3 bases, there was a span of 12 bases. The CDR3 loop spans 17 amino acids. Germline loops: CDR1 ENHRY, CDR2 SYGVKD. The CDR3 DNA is TGTGCCATCAGTGAGTCGACGGGGAGAAGCTATAATTCACCCCTCCACTTT. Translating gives CAISESTGRSYNSPLHF.

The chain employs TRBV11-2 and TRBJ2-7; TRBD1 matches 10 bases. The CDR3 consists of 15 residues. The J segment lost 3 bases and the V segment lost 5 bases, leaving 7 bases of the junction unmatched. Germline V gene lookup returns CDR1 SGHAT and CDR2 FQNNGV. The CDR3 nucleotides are TGTGCCAGCAGCCCCCACGGACAGGGGGGCTACGAGCAGTACTTC. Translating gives CASSPHGQGGYEQYF.

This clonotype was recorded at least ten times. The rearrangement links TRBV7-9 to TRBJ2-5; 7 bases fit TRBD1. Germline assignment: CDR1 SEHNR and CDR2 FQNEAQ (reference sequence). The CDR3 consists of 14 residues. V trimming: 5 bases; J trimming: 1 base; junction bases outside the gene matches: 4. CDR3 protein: CASSPRDSQETQYF. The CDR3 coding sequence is TGTGCCAGCAGCCCCCGGGACAGCCAAGAGACCCAGTACTTC.

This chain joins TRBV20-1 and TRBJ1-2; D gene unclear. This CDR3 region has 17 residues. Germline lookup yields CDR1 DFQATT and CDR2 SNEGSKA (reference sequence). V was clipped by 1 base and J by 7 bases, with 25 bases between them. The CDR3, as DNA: TGCAGTGCTAGAGCGGGTAGTGGCCTAGAGATCCCGCGTGGCTACACCTTC. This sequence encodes CSARAGSGLEIPRGYTF.

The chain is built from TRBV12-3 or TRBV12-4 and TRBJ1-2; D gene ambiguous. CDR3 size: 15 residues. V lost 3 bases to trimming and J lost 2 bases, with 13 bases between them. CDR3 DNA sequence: TGTGCCAGCAGTTTTGTCAACAGCAAGAACTATGGCTACACCTTC. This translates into CASSFVNSKNYGYTF.

CDR3 amino acids: CSAISLDFYEQYF. In DNA form, the CDR3 reads TGCAGTGCTATCTCCCTCGACTTCTACGAGCAGTACTTC. The chain joins TRBV20-1 to TRBJ2-7; D unresolved. Germline-derived CDR1 and CDR2 are DFQATT and SNEGSKA (reference sequence). The length of the CDR3 is 13 residues. V lost 4 bases and J 3 bases, leaving 13 bases between the germline ends.

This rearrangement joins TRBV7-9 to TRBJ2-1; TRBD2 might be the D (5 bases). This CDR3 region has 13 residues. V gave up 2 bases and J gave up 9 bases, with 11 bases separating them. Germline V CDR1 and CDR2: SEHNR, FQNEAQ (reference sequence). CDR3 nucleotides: TGTGCCAGCAGCTTATCCCAAGCGGTTGAGCAGTTCTTC. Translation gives CASSLSQAVEQFF.

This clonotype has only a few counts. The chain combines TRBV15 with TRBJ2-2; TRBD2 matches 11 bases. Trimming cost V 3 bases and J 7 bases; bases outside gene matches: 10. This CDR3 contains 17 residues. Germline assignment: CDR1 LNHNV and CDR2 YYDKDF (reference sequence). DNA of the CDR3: TGTGCCACCAGCAGGGATCTAGCGGGAGGAGTAAACGGGGAGCTGTTTTTT. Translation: CATSRDLAGGVNGELFF.

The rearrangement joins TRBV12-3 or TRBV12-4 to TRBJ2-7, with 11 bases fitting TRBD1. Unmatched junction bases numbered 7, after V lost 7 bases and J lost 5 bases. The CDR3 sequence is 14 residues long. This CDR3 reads CASNGTGGNHEQYF. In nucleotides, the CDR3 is TGTGCCAGCAACGGGACAGGGGGTAATCACGAGCAGTACTTC.

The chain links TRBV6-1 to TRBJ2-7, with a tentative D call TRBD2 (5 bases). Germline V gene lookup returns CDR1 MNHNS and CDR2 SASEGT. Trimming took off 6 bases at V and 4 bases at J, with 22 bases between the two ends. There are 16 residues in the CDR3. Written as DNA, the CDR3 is TGTGCCAGCAGCCTGGGTGGATTCGGGAAGGCGTACGAGCAGTACTTC. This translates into CASSLGGFGKAYEQYF.

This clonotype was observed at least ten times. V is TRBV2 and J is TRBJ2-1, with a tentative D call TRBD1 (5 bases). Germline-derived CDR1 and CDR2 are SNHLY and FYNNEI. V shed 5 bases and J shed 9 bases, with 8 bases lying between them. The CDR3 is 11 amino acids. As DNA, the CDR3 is TGTGCCAGCAGTAATCAGGGTGAGCAGTTCTTC. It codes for CASSNQGEQFF.